Listed below are T cell receptor beta chains from one sample, sequenced in a study of shared clonotypes between healthy human individuals. The protocol was immunoSEQ multiplex PCR, while the TCRdb copy is restricted to in-frame clones and leaves out a portion. The sample lists 850,000 to 1,200,000 clones, around 74% occurring once. Material: memory CD4+ T cells sorted from blood. Source of these receptors: a man younger than 35 in good health. Both conserved end residues are part of each CDR3. The order of the fields is V gene, J gene, D gene, clone size, CDR3 protein, CDR3 DNA. D genes are given only for firm matches. Clone size is given for some rows only: seen once, a few or many times, or a class if the clone is expanded.

TRBV13	TRBJ2-1	TRBD1	NA	CASSTRTGYEQFF	TGTGCCAGCAGCACGCGGACAGGGTACGAGCAGTTCTTC
TRBV7-2	TRBJ1-1	TRBD1	once	CASSLNTGAAEAFF	TGTGCCAGCAGCTTAAATACAGGGGCGGCTGAAGCTTTCTTT
TRBV7-9	TRBJ1-2	NA	NA	CASSLDRGRYGYTF	TGTGCCAGCAGCTTAGACCGGGGGCGCTATGGCTACACCTTC
TRBV9	TRBJ2-1	TRBD2	NA	CASGTTIYEQFF	TGTGCCAGCGGGACTACCATCTATGAGCAGTTCTTC
TRBV11-2	TRBJ2-3	TRBD2	few	CASSARTSGFSTDTQYF	TGTGCCAGCAGCGCCCGGACTAGCGGTTTTAGCACAGATACGCAGTATTTT
TRBV7-8	TRBJ2-7	NA	NA	CASSFERGRPNSYEQYF	TGTGCCAGCAGCTTCGAACGGGGACGACCAAACTCCTACGAGCAGTACTTC
TRBV19	TRBJ1-4	TRBD1	NA	CASSIPTGGSEKLFF	TGTGCCAGTAGTATCCCCACAGGGGGTAGTGAAAAACTGTTTTTT
TRBV7-7	TRBJ2-2	NA	NA	CASSPDGTGELFF	TGTGCTAGCAGTCCCGACGGTACCGGGGAGCTGTTTTTT
TRBV12-5	TRBJ1-5	NA	NA	CASGIRDAKRNSNQPQHF	TGTGCTAGTGGCATCCGGGACGCCAAGCGCAATAGCAATCAGCCCCAGCATTTT
TRBV5-5	TRBJ2-3	NA	once	CASSLERRYTDTQYF	TGTGCCAGCAGCTTGGAGCGGAGATACACAGATACGCAGTATTTT